This T cell receptor beta chain was found in a study of blood T cell repertoires in COVID-19. Germline V gene lookup returns CDR1 MDHEN and CDR2 SYDVKM. Trimming shortened V by 5 bases and J by 5 bases, and 13 bases separated the two germline ends. The CDR3 covers 14 residues. The data were produced by immunoSEQ multiplex PCR, yet TCRdb's version contains in-frame clones alone and is incomplete. Of 150,000 to 200,000 clones detected, approximately 80% appear once; the ten largest clones hold roughly 9.6%. Seattle-derived patients entered the study during active infection and were followed longitudinally.

Sequences were obtained from peripheral blood. This receptor was obtained from a woman between 40 and 50 years old with COVID-19, enrolled during active disease. The chain links TRBV28 to TRBJ1-5; D might be TRBD1 (6 bases). The CDR3 DNA follows: TGTGCCAGCAGTCTCGGACACAGGGATCAGCCCCAGCATTTT. Encoded protein: CASSLGHRDQPQHF.